The clone carrying this T cell receptor beta chain was picked up many times. Antigen specificity is unknown. This entry belongs to a study of early T cells in non-severe SARS-CoV-2 infection. Study in general: The authors sequenced bulk RNA from unsorted whole blood, leaving chains unpaired.

Study outcomes and limitations: Comparison of clonotypes with VDJdb favored anti-spike CD8 responses while missing private and CD4 specificities.

Unique molecular identifier tags were affixed to discrete cDNA molecules. TCRdb redid the calling of the 5' RACE reads with MiXCR, one entry per CDR3 protein. The sample lists some 91,000 distinct CDR3 sequences; just under 15% were seen once. The sample consisted of whole blood. The receptor was derived from an adult who was a healthcare worker with PCR-confirmed SARS-CoV-2 infection or an uninfected control (not recorded which).

CDR3 DNA sequence: TGTGCCAGCAGTTTTCAGCCGGGGGACACAGATACGCAGTATTTT. It specifies CASSFQPGDTDTQYF. The J gene is TRBJ2-3, the V gene TRBV28; a possible D gene is TRBD2 (6 bases). The CDR3 has 15 amino acids. V was shortened by 3 bases and J by 2 bases, with 12 bases between the two germline ends. CDR1 and CDR2 from the germline V gene are MDHEN and SYDVKM.